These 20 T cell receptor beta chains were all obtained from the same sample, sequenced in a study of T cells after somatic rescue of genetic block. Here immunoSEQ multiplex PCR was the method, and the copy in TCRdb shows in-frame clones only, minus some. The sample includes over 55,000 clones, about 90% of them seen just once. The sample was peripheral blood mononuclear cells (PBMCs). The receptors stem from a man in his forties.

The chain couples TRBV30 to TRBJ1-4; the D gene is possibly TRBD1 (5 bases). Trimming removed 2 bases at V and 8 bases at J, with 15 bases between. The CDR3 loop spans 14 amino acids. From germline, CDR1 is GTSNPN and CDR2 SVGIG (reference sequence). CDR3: CAWSWRDLREKLFF. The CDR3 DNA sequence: TGTGCCTGGAGTTGGCGGGACCTCAGGGAAAAACTGTTTTTT. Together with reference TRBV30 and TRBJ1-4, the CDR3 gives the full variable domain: SQTIHQWPATLVQPVGSPLSLECTVEGTSNPNLYWYRQAAGRGLQLLFYSVGIGQISSEVPQNLSASRPQDRQFILSSKKLLLSDSGFYLCAWSWRDLREKLFFGSGTQLSVL.

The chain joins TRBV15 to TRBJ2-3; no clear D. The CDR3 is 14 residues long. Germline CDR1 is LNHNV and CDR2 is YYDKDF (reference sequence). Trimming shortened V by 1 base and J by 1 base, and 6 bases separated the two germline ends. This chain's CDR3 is CATSRAPRTDTQYF. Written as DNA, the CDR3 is TGTGCCACCAGCAGAGCTCCCCGCACAGATACGCAGTATTTT.

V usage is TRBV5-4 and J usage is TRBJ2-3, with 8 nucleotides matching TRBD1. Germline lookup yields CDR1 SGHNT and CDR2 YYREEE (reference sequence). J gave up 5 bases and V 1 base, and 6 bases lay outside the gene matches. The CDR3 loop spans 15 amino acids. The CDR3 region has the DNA TGTGCCAGCAGCTTGTATGGGACAGGAGTAGATACGCAGTATTTT. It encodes CASSLYGTGVDTQYF.

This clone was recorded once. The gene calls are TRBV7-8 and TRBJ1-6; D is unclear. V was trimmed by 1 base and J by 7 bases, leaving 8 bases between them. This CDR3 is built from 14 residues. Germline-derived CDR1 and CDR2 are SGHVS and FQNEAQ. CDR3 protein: CASSLERWNSPLHF. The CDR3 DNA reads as TGTGCCAGCAGCTTAGAGAGGTGGAATTCACCCCTCCACTTT.

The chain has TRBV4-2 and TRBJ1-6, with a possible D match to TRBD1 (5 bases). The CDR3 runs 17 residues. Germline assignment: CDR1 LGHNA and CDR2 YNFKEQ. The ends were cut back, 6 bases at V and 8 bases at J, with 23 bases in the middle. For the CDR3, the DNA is TGTGCCAGCAGTCAACTTGGCAGGGACCCCGGGGATTCACCCCTCCACTTT. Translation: CASSQLGRDPGDSPLHF.

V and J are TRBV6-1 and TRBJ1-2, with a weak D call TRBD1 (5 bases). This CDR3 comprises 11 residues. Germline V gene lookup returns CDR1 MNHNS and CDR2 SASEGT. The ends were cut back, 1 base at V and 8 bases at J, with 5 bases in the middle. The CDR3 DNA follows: TGTGCCAGCAGTGAAGGGACAGGCTACACCTTC. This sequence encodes CASSEGTGYTF.

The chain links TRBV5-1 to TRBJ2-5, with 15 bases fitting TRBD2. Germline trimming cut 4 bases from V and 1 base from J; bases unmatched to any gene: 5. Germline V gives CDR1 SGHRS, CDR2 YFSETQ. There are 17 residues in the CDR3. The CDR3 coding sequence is TGCGCCAGCAGCACGGGACTAGCGGGGGGTTTCCAAGAGACCCAGTACTTC. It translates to CASSTGLAGGFQETQYF.

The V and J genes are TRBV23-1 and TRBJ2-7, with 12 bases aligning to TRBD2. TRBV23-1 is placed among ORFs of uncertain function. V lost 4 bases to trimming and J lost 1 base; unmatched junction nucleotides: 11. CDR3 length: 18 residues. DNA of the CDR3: TGCGCCAGCAGTCCCCTCCCCACTAGCGGGGGGTCATCCTACGAGCAGTACTTC. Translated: CASSPLPTSGGSSYEQYF.

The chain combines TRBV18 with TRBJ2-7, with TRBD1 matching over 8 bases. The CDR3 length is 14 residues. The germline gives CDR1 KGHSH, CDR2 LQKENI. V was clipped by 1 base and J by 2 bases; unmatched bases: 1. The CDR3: CASSPQGQAYEQYF. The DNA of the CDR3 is TGTGCCAGCTCACCACAGGGACAGGCCTACGAGCAGTACTTC.

CDR3 DNA: TGTGCCTGGGGACGACCTAATCAGCCCCAGCATTTT. Amino acid sequence: CAWGRPNQPQHF. The chain is built from TRBV30 and TRBJ1-5; D remains unclear. The CDR3 contains 12 residues. V lost 5 bases and J lost 4, with 9 bases in between. The germline CDR1 and CDR2 sequences are GTSNPN and SVGIG (reference sequence). The full variable domain, its missing parts supplied by reference TRBV30 and TRBJ1-5, is SQTIHQWPATLVQPVGSPLSLECTVEGTSNPNLYWYRQAAGRGLQLLFYSVGIGQISSEVPQNLSASRPQDRQFILSSKKLLLSDSGFYLCAWGRPNQPQHFGDGTRLSIL.

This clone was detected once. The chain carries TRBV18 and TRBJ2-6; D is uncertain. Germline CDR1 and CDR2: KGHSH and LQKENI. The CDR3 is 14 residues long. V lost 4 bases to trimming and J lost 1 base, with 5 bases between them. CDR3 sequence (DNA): TGTGCCAGCTCACGAGAATCTGGGGCCAACGTCCTGACTTTC. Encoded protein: CASSRESGANVLTF.

As DNA, the CDR3 is TGTGCCAGCAGCTTGGTTGGGGCTGCGAACACCGGGGAGCTGTTTTTT. Protein: CASSLVGAANTGELFF. This chain uses TRBV5-6 with TRBJ2-2; D possibly corresponds to TRBD1 (5 bases). CDR1 is SGHDT and CDR2 is YYEEEE in the germline V gene. Trimming took off 0 bases at V and 0 bases at J, with 9 bases between the two ends. CDR3 length equals 16 residues. Using reference TRBV5-6 and TRBJ2-2 for the parts outside the CDR3, the full variable domain is DAGVTQSPTHLIKTRGQQVTLRCSPKSGHDTVSWYQQALGQGPQFIFQYYEEEERQRGNFPDRFSGHQFPNYSSELNVNALLLGDSALYLCASSLVGAANTGELFFGEGSRLTVL.

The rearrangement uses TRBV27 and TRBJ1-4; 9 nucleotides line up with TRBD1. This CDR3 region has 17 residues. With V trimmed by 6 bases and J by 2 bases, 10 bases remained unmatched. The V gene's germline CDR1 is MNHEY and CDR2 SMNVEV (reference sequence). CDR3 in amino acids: CASRPGTGRGTNEKLFF. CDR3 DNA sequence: TGTGCCAGCAGGCCCGGGACAGGGAGAGGGACTAATGAAAAACTGTTTTTT.

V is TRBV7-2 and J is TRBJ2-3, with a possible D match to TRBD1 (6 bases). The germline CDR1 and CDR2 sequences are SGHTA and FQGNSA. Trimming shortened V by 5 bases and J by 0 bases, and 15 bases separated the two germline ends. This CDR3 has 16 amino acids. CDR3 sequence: CASSEQPGHSTDTQYF. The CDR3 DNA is TGTGCCAGCAGCGAGCAGCCGGGACACAGCACAGATACGCAGTATTTT.

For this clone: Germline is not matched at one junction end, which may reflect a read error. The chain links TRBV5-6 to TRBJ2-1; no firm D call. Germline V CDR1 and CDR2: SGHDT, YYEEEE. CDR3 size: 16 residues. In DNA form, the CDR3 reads TGTGTCAGCAGCCTGCACGGGTCGTCAGTTTACAATGAGCAGTTCTTC. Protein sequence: CVSSLHGSSVYNEQFF.

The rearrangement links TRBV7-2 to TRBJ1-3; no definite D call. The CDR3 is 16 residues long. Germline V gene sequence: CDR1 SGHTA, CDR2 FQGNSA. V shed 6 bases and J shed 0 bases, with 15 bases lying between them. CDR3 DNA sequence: TGTGCCAGCAGTCTGGATTCGGGCCCCTCTGGAAACACCATATATTTT. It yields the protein CASSLDSGPSGNTIYF. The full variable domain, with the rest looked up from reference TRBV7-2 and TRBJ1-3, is GAGVSQSPSNKVTEKGKDVELRCDPISGHTALYWYRQSLGQGLEFLIYFQGNSAPDKSGLPSDRFSAERTGGSVSTLTIQRTQQEDSAVYLCASSLDSGPSGNTIYFGEGSWLTVV.

The CDR3 DNA is TGTGCCAGCAAGTTAACCAGGGGGAATGAAAAACTGTTTTTT. Amino acid sequence: CASKLTRGNEKLFF. The chain has TRBV6-6 and TRBJ1-4; 7 bases align to TRBD1. CDR1 and CDR2 from the germline V gene are MNHNY and SVGAGI (reference sequence). The V gene end was trimmed by 7 bases and the J gene end by 5 bases; junction bases not matched to a gene: 7. The CDR3 length is 14 residues.

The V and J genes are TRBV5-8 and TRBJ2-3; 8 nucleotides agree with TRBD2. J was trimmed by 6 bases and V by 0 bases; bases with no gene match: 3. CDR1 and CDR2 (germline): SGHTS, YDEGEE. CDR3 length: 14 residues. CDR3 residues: CASSLGASGDTQYF. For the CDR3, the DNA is TGTGCCAGCAGCTTGGGGGCTAGCGGGGATACGCAGTATTTT. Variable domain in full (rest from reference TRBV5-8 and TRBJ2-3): EAGVTQSPTHLIKTRGQQATLRCSPISGHTSVYWYQQALGLGLQFLLWYDEGEERNRGNFPPRFSGRQFPNYSSELNVNALELEDSALYLCASSLGASGDTQYFGPGTRLTVL.

The CDR3 loop reads CASSLDVANSPLHF. The CDR3, as DNA: TGTGCCAGCAGCTTGGACGTTGCGAATTCACCCCTCCACTTT. The chain uses TRBV5-4 and TRBJ1-6, with D uncertain. Germline CDR1 and CDR2: SGHNT and YYREEE (reference sequence). CDR3 length equals 14 residues. The V gene lost 0 bases and the J gene lost 7 bases, with 8 bases spanning the gap.

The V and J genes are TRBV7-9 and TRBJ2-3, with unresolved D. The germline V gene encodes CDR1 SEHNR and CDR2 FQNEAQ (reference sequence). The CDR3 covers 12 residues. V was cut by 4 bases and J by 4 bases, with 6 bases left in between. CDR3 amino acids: CASSSISDTQYF. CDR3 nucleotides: TGTGCCAGCAGCTCAATTTCAGATACGCAGTATTTT.